The entry below describes one T cell receptor beta chain. Its cognate antigen has yet to be identified. Base quality data are lacking; no much larger clone is found one base away. The data originate from a study of somatic mutations in cytotoxic T cells in rheumatoid arthritis (dated by TCRdb to about 2017). In the study overall: Right after diagnosis and prior to the start of any treatment, roughly 30 ml EDTA of peripheral blood was drawn from patients. Some T-cell populations stained with V beta antibodies were sorted by flow on a FACSAria II or Sony SH800 to nearly 100% purity, with sorted V beta1+ cells additionally subjected to TCRB sequencing. To characterize clonality, the study used TCRB deep sequencing while asking whether somatic mutations are carried by expanded CD8+ T-cell clones in newly diagnosed, untreated rheumatoid arthritis. TCRB deep sequencing covered roughly 60 patients with rheumatoid arthritis along with under 25 healthy controls. The median ages of the patient and control groups were essentially identical.

From the cysteine through the phenylalanine, the CDR3 covers 16 amino acids. Just the 48-base CDR3 DNA is kept, in frame starting at base 1. Trimming takes 6 bases off V and 6 bases off J; junction bases not matched to a gene: 17. Taken from the germline V gene, the CDR1 and CDR2 loops are MDHEN and SYDVKM. Sequencing of TCRB CDR3 was done on genomic DNA with the immunoSEQ assay. The original methods were these. Only a few patient CD8+ clones larger than 1% matched published virus-specific TCRB sequences when compared against them. Only productive TCRB rearrangements were included in the analyses. Clonality was expressed as a Shannon entropy-based productive clonality index, with each clone defined by a unique TCRB CDR3 sequence. To calculate repertoire overlap between two samples, the template counts of each clone were considered relative to each sample's total templates. V-gene usage measured by flow cytometry correlated with TCRB sequencing V-gene usage, with a Spearman r of roughly 0.55. In TCRdb, the immuneACCESS table is reduced to in-frame sequences with V and J assigned. These tables do not hold every clone; where another copy was compared, an unresolved V gene accounts for under half, and the others remain unexplained. V, J and clone size are those of that table, while D and trimming were read from the DNA. In this sample the table shows 15,000 to 20,000 clones, almost 85% of which occur a single time. The ten largest clonotypes hold 17% of the sample.

The full study reports these points: No adjustment for multiple comparisons was made for the slight TRBV07 underrepresentation in patients. Viral specificity could not be ruled out by absence from virus-specific databases, and the antigen targets of the expanded CD8+ clones remained unknown. In patients, CD8+ clonality rose with age (Spearman r of about 0.53), which was not the case in healthy controls. CD8+ T-cell clonality in rheumatoid arthritis patients was not significantly different from that in age-matched healthy controls. The largest CD8+ clone made up more than 20% of CD8+ cells in about an eighth of the 65 patients, and blood and synovial fluid shared several identical CD8+ TCRB sequences.

CD4+ and CD8+ cells were isolated by positive magnetic bead selection on an AutoMACS, and purity was checked by flow cytometry. A TCR V beta antibody panel was used in flow cytometry to screen first for clonal expansions, which were then characterized by TCRB deep sequencing of sorted CD8+ fractions. Ficoll-Paque PLUS density gradient separation was used to isolate peripheral blood mononuclear cells. Nucleospin Tissue or Tissue XS kits were used to extract DNA from CD4-enriched, CD8-enriched or PBMC samples, and a Qubit 2.0 fluorometer was used for quantification. Sequences were obtained from CD8+ T cells sorted from blood. This clonotype originated in a woman in her forties or fifties with rheumatoid arthritis. The sequence is built from TRBV28 and TRBJ2-7; 7 of the junction bases match TRBD2. The CDR3 has the sequence CASSRRIGAGASEQYF. The bases read TGTGCCAGCAGCCGACGTATAGGGGCGGGAGCCTCCGAGCAGTACTTC.